This passage covers 12 T cell receptor beta chains from one sample sequenced in a study of CD8 T cells in ankylosing spondylitis. Broader study findings: For ankylosing spondylitis blood, a TCR beta motif of fewer than 10 highly homologous variants appeared characteristic.

TCRdb called the 5' RACE reads again in MiXCR, with one record for every CDR3 protein. The sample holds about 450,000 distinct CDR3 sequences, roughly 26% seen once. Antigens for these TCRs are unknown. Material: blood, either unsorted or a sorted T cell fraction (not recorded which). The receptor source for this set is a male donor with ankylosing spondylitis.

The chain is built from TRBV18 and TRBJ1-6, with 7 positions matching TRBD1. The V segment lost 5 bases and the J segment 9 bases; nucleotides outside the gene matches: 7. Germline V gene sequence: CDR1 KGHSH, CDR2 LQKENI. CDR3 length: 14 amino acids. As DNA, the CDR3 is TGTGCCAGCTCAGGACAGGCTGTCGGTTCACCCCTCCACTTT. The encoded protein is CASSGQAVGSPLHF. Together with reference TRBV18 and TRBJ1-6, the CDR3 gives the full variable domain: NAGVMQNPRHLVRRRGQEARLRCSPMKGHSHVYWYRQLPEEGLKFMVYLQKENIIDESGMPKERFSAEFPKEGPSILRIQQVVRGDSAAYFCASSGQAVGSPLHFGNGTRLTVT.

To note about this clonotype: It may be a read error: a sequence one base away is much more abundant. The chain combines TRBV10-3 with TRBJ2-3, with TRBD2 as a possible D gene (6 bases). The CDR3 covers 17 residues. Per the germline V gene, CDR1 is ENHRY and CDR2 is SYGVKD. CDR3 nucleotide sequence: TGTGCCAGCAGTGAGCCGAACTCGGGAGATGGCACAGATACGCAGTATTTT. This translates into CASSEPNSGDGTDTQYF.

This clonotype has just a few counts. One end of the junction does not line up with germline, which may come from a read error. This chain uses TRBV19 with TRBJ2-2; 9 bases agree with TRBD2. The CDR3 spans 16 residues. Germline-derived CDR1 and CDR2 are LNHDA and SQIVND (reference sequence). CDR3 sequence (DNA): TGTGCCAGTAGGATAGCCCCTAGCGGGATCACCGGGGAGCTGTTTTTT. It encodes CASRIAPSGITGELFF.

The CDR3 here is CASSAWDSTGELFF. The CDR3 region has the DNA TGTGCCAGCAGCGCCTGGGACAGCACCGGGGAGCTGTTTTTT. This sequence joins TRBV5-6 and TRBJ2-2; the match to TRBD1 covers 7 bases. The CDR3 contains 14 residues. The V segment lost 4 bases and the J segment 4 bases; nucleotides outside the gene matches: 4. Germline CDR1 SGHDT, CDR2 YYEEEE. The variable domain in full, completed from reference TRBV5-6 and TRBJ2-2, reads DAGVTQSPTHLIKTRGQQVTLRCSPKSGHDTVSWYQQALGQGPQFIFQYYEEEERQRGNFPDRFSGHQFPNYSSELNVNALLLGDSALYLCASSAWDSTGELFFGEGSRLTVL.

V and J are TRBV6-1 and TRBJ1-5; D is undetermined. The V gene's germline CDR1 is MNHNS and CDR2 SASEGT. Trimming left V 6 bases short and J 6 bases short, with 9 bases between. This CDR3 region has 12 residues. The CDR3 bases are TGTGCCAGCAGCTCCATAATTCAGCCCCAGCATTTT. Its translation is CASSSIIQPQHF.

The rearrangement links TRBV3-1 to TRBJ2-3; 10 bases line up with TRBD2. The CDR3 consists of 16 residues. Trimming at V came to 0 bases and at J to 4 bases, leaving 4 bases not matched to a gene. Germline V gives CDR1 LGHDT, CDR2 YNNKEL (reference sequence). This CDR3 is CASSQDALAGADTQYF. CDR3 coding DNA: TGTGCCAGCAGCCAAGATGCCCTAGCGGGAGCAGATACGCAGTATTTT.

The table lists this clonotype with many counts. The chain uses TRBV20-1 and TRBJ2-1, with 11 bases aligning to TRBD2. Trimming at V came to 0 bases and at J to 8 bases, leaving 3 bases not matched to a gene. The CDR3 spans 14 residues. Germline loops: CDR1 DFQATT, CDR2 SNEGSKA (reference sequence). CDR3 protein: CSARELAGVHEQFF. The DNA of the CDR3 is TGCAGTGCTAGAGAACTAGCGGGAGTCCATGAGCAGTTCTTC.

V gene TRBV5-1 combines with J gene TRBJ2-5, with D unresolved. The V gene lost 1 base and the J gene lost 1 base, with 11 bases spanning the gap. The CDR3 is made up of 15 amino acids. Looked up from germline, CDR1 is SGHRS and CDR2 is YFSETQ. As DNA, the CDR3 is TGCGCCAGCAGCTTGTTCCAAGCCCTCCAAGAGACCCAGTACTTC. It codes for CASSLFQALQETQYF.

This clonotype was found many times. This sequence joins TRBV27 and TRBJ1-2; unclear D gene. Trimming removed 5 bases from V and 0 bases from J, with 13 bases in between. The CDR3 loop spans 15 amino acids. Germline CDR1 is MNHEY and CDR2 is SMNVEV (reference sequence). In DNA, the CDR3 is TGTGCCAGCAGTCCGCTTGGTTCCGCTAACTATGGCTACACCTTC. Its protein is CASSPLGSANYGYTF.

The chain employs TRBV6-6 and TRBJ1-2, with 7 bases fitting TRBD1. The CDR3 is 13 amino acids. The junction had 8 bases not matched to a gene; V was cut back by 6 bases and J by 7 bases. The germline V gene has CDR1 MNHNY and CDR2 SVGAGI (reference sequence). CDR3 in amino acids: CASRPDRVGGYTF. The CDR3 region has the DNA TGTGCCAGCAGACCCGACAGGGTCGGTGGCTACACCTTC.

V is TRBV7-2 and J is TRBJ2-5; D uncertain. Germline CDR1 is SGHTA and CDR2 is FQGNSA. This CDR3 is built from 15 residues. The germline V and J ends were trimmed by 1 base and 0 bases, with 9 bases remaining between them. The CDR3 protein is CASSLGETYQETQYF. The DNA for the CDR3 is TGTGCCAGCAGCTTAGGGGAAACGTACCAAGAGACCCAGTACTTC.

This clonotype showed up just a few times. The chain is built from TRBV18 and TRBJ2-3; 7 nucleotides align to TRBD2. V lost 1 base, J lost 6 bases, and 4 bases stayed unmatched. The CDR3 spans 14 residues. Germline CDR1 KGHSH, CDR2 LQKENI. This chain's CDR3 is CASSPRTRDDTQYF. CDR3 bases: TGTGCCAGCTCACCACGGACTAGGGATGATACGCAGTATTTT.